The source of this TCR beta chain is a study of cytomegalovirus exposure and HLA in healthy donors. Primers for the PCR totalled 60 Vbeta and 13 Jbeta. The data were produced by immunoSEQ multiplex PCR, yet TCRdb's version contains in-frame clones alone and is incomplete. The table has 150,000 to 250,000 clones, 70% to 80% seen once; the top ten hold approximately 1.4%. The V gene's germline CDR1 is MNHEY and CDR2 SMNVEV (reference sequence). The CDR3 has 19 residues. V lost 10 bases and J lost 4, with 32 bases in between. Points from the study as a whole: In a later analysis, at a false discovery rate of 0.05, fewer than 20,000 TCR beta sequences matched HLA alleles. There were 150 to 200 TCR beta chains listed as cytomegalovirus-associated. Across donors, most TCRs were seen rarely, yet some public ones were widespread. Across donors, presence/absence analyses took sequencing depth to be roughly uniform.

This clone was seen once. The antigen is undetermined. The TCR originated in a girl aged 5 to 17 in good health and CMV-seropositive. Sequenced sample: PBMCs. This sequence joins TRBV27 and TRBJ1-3; a possible D gene is TRBD1 (6 bases). The CDR3 region has the DNA TGTGCCACCGCCCAGCGGACAGCCCGCAGGGAACTAGCGGGAAACACCATATATTTT. Its protein product is CATAQRTARRELAGNTIYF.